This is a list of T cell receptor beta chains from one sample in a study of human T cells and chemical hapten exposure. MiXCR, run by TCRdb on the RACE reads, gives a single entry per CDR3 protein. In the table there are roughly 120,000 distinct CDR3 sequences, roughly 9% of which are singletons. Sequencing was performed on whole blood. The source is a male donor in good health. Some clones in this sample may be carry-over from other donors' samples. Each CDR3 is given without its conserved first and last residue. Each record gives: V gene, clone size, CDR3 protein. A row's size may be missing; if present it is once, few, many or a size class.

v_call: TRBV6-6; clone_size: .; cdr3_aa: ATSQREGGTGELF
v_call: TRBV10-3; clone_size: .; cdr3_aa: AISDSWSGRTEAF
v_call: TRBV19; clone_size: .; cdr3_aa: ASSTSTGGNTIY
v_call: TRBV5-1; clone_size: few; cdr3_aa: ASSDLDTQY
v_call: TRBV7-2; clone_size: .; cdr3_aa: ASSEAGQTYEQY
v_call: TRBV10-3; clone_size: many; cdr3_aa: AISDDNSPLH
v_call: TRBV12-3/TRBV12-4; clone_size: many; cdr3_aa: ASRDLDEAF
v_call: TRBV20-1; clone_size: .; cdr3_aa: SAREGVSSKNIQY
v_call: TRBV12-3/TRBV12-4; clone_size: few; cdr3_aa: ASSLPPSGYT
v_call: TRBV5-1; clone_size: few; cdr3_aa: ASSPGTGATEAF
v_call: TRBV20-1; clone_size: many; cdr3_aa: SALTVLSGRAGSYNEQF
v_call: TRBV2; clone_size: .; cdr3_aa: ASRTTSGANEQF
v_call: TRBV11-1; clone_size: many; cdr3_aa: ASSLEPGRGSEAF
v_call: TRBV12-3/TRBV12-4; clone_size: .; cdr3_aa: ASSLSRGRPDEQF
v_call: TRBV6-2/TRBV6-3; clone_size: many; cdr3_aa: ASSYSDNTEAF
v_call: TRBV28; clone_size: .; cdr3_aa: ASSSHQTGGRETQY
v_call: TRBV20-1; clone_size: many; cdr3_aa: SARGITQEYTEAF
v_call: TRBV12-3/TRBV12-4; clone_size: few; cdr3_aa: ASSSVTGGSSYEQY
v_call: TRBV15; clone_size: .; cdr3_aa: ATSRDKYEQY
v_call: TRBV23-1; clone_size: .; cdr3_aa: ASSQSGGEPYTDTQY
v_call: TRBV14; clone_size: few; cdr3_aa: ASSQVGQSSYNSPLH
v_call: TRBV7-2; clone_size: .; cdr3_aa: ASSPVFWTSGSGGELF
v_call: TRBV9; clone_size: many; cdr3_aa: ASSVAGTNYEQY
v_call: TRBV20-1; clone_size: few; cdr3_aa: SARKRTGIPLGAYEQY
v_call: TRBV29-1; clone_size: few; cdr3_aa: SVDETGGASYNEQF
v_call: TRBV7-2; clone_size: few; cdr3_aa: ASSLISYEQF
v_call: TRBV11-2; clone_size: few; cdr3_aa: ASSIGTGDGEQY